Shown below are 29 T cell receptor beta chains from a single sample sequenced in a study of technical replicates of blood from a few donors. TCRdb's table, derived via immunoSEQ multiplex PCR, lists solely in-frame clones and lacks some. This sample yields approximately 94,000 clones, of which about 96% are seen a single time; 0.36% belongs to the top ten. The sequenced sample consisted of T cells isolated from PBMCs. These receptors came from a human donor in good health.

The chain has TRBV5-1 and TRBJ1-2; TRBD1 agrees at 7 bases. J was trimmed by 7 bases and V by 5 bases; bases with no gene match: 11. There are 14 residues in the CDR3. Germline lookup yields CDR1 SGHRS and CDR2 YFSETQ. The CDR3 DNA is TGCGCCAGCAGGCCTACAGGGGTAATGGGTGGCTACACCTTC. Its protein is CASRPTGVMGGYTF. Combining the CDR3 with reference TRBV5-1 and TRBJ1-2 gives the whole variable domain KAGVTQTPRYLIKTRGQQVTLSCSPISGHRSVSWYQQTPGQGLQFLFEYFSETQRNKGNFPGRFSGRQFSNSRSEMNVSTLELGDSALYLCASRPTGVMGGYTFGSGTRLTVV.

The CDR3 loop reads CASSLSRGYQETQYF. The DNA for the CDR3 is TGTGCCAGCAGCTTATCAAGGGGGTACCAAGAGACCCAGTACTTC. The chain uses TRBV11-2 and TRBJ2-5; D perhaps matches TRBD1 (6 bases). The CDR3 runs to 15 residues. V lost 2 bases, J lost 0 bases, and 10 bases lay in between. Germline CDR1 is SGHAT and CDR2 is FQNNGV.

The J gene is TRBJ1-5, the V gene TRBV4-3; D is unclear. The CDR3 runs to 14 residues. Germline CDR1 LGHNA, CDR2 YSLEER. With 0 bases removed from V and 2 bases from J, the gap between germline ends came to 5 bases. The CDR3 here is CASSQDSGNQPQHF. In DNA form, the CDR3 reads TGCGCCAGCAGCCAAGATTCAGGCAATCAGCCCCAGCATTTT.

V is TRBV9 and J is TRBJ2-7, with 12 bases aligning to TRBD2. The CDR3 consists of 14 residues. V gave up 4 bases and J gave up 6 bases; unmatched junction bases: 5. CDR1 SGDLS and CDR2 YYNGEE come from the germline V gene. The CDR3 nucleotides are TGTGCCAGCAGCACACTAGCGGGAGGCGGCGAGCAGTACTTC. Protein sequence: CASSTLAGGGEQYF.

This clone appeared once. The J gene is TRBJ2-1, the V gene TRBV6-1, with unresolved D. Germline values: CDR1 MNHNS, CDR2 SASEGT. The V end was cut by 1 base, the J end by 3 bases, with 4 bases between. The CDR3 length is 13 residues. CDR3 sequence (DNA): TGTGCCAGCAGTGAAGGGCACTACAATGAGCAGTTCTTC. Protein product: CASSEGHYNEQFF.

This clone was observed once. V gene TRBV27 combines with J gene TRBJ2-5; TRBD1 is a possible D gene (6 bases). The V gene's germline CDR1 is MNHEY and CDR2 SMNVEV (reference sequence). Trimming removed 8 bases from V and 0 bases from J, with 16 bases in between. The CDR3 loop spans 15 amino acids. The CDR3 here is CASRRNGQNQETQYF. The CDR3 coding sequence is TGTGCCAGCCGAAGGAACGGACAGAACCAAGAGACCCAGTACTTC.

The chain has TRBV9 and TRBJ2-1; D might be TRBD2 (7 bases). Germline CDR1 SGDLS, CDR2 YYNGEE. The CDR3 has 16 residues. Trimming took 0 bases from V and 10 from J, leaving 20 bases between them. Written as DNA, the CDR3 is TGTGCCAGCAGCGTAGTTTTAAGGGGGGGGGCAGGCGAGCAGTTCTTC. Amino acid sequence: CASSVVLRGGAGEQFF.

The V and J genes are TRBV30 and TRBJ2-5; 9 bases agree with TRBD1. The CDR3 length is 15 residues. V dropped 6 bases and J dropped 5; count of bases not matched to a gene: 13. Per germline, CDR1 GTSNPN and CDR2 SVGIG (reference sequence). Here the CDR3 reads CACQTGQGIRETQYF. The CDR3 DNA follows: TGTGCCTGCCAGACGGGACAGGGAATTAGGGAGACCCAGTACTTC.

V usage is TRBV19 and J usage is TRBJ1-1; a possible D gene is TRBD1 (6 bases). Germline lookup yields CDR1 LNHDA and CDR2 SQIVND (reference sequence). Trimming removed 2 bases at V and 5 bases at J, with 15 bases between. CDR3 length: 15 residues. DNA of the CDR3: TGTGCCAGTAGTATATCAGGGGTTGGGATGACTGAAGCTTTCTTT. Protein sequence: CASSISGVGMTEAFF.

J is TRBJ2-7 and V is TRBV11-2, with D uncertain. The V end was cut by 1 base, the J end by 2 bases, with 6 bases between. The CDR3 runs 13 residues. In germline, CDR1 is SGHAT, CDR2 FQNNGV. The CDR3, as DNA: TGTGCCAGCAGCTTAGGCGTAACCTACGAGCAGTACTTC. As protein: CASSLGVTYEQYF.

This chain links TRBV27 with TRBJ1-2, with no clear D. Germline values: CDR1 MNHEY, CDR2 SMNVEV (reference sequence). V was trimmed by 5 bases and J by 0 bases, leaving 13 bases between them. The CDR3 is made up of 15 amino acids. In DNA, the CDR3 is TGTGCCAGCAGTACCCAGCAACAGTCTAACTATGGCTACACCTTC. Translating it yields CASSTQQQSNYGYTF.

This clone was seen once. The chain joins TRBV10-3 to TRBJ2-1; 14 bases fit TRBD2. CDR1 and CDR2 from the germline V gene are ENHRY and SYGVKD. The CDR3 is 20 amino acids. V lost 3 bases to trimming and J lost 9 bases; unmatched junction nucleotides: 19. Here the CDR3 reads CAISDDGTSGSSRKYGEQFF. The DNA for the CDR3 is TGTGCCATCAGTGATGACGGGACTAGCGGGAGTTCGCGTAAATACGGTGAGCAGTTCTTC.

V usage is TRBV9 and J usage is TRBJ2-7; 7 bases line up with TRBD1. Per the germline V gene, CDR1 is SGDLS and CDR2 is YYNGEE. This CDR3 is built from 13 residues. V shed 4 bases, J shed 3 bases, and the junction held 4 bases outside the gene matches. CDR3 nucleotides: TGTGCCAGCAGCTCCGGACAGGACTACGAGCAGTACTTC. Translation: CASSSGQDYEQYF.

This chain uses TRBV18 with TRBJ1-4, with D unresolved. Germline V CDR1 and CDR2: KGHSH, LQKENI. This CDR3 has 11 amino acids. V was cut by 4 bases and J by 8 bases, with 5 bases left in between. The CDR3 protein is CASSLAEKLFF. Here the CDR3 DNA reads TGTGCCAGCTCACTGGCCGAAAAACTGTTTTTT.

The V and J genes are TRBV7-9 and TRBJ1-1, with a weak D call TRBD1 (5 bases). The CDR3 is 15 amino acids. Germline V CDR1 and CDR2: SEHNR, FQNEAQ (reference sequence). V was cut by 1 base and J by 0 bases, with 9 bases left in between. The CDR3: CASSLDGAVNTEAFF. The CDR3 DNA follows: TGTGCCAGCAGCTTAGATGGGGCGGTGAACACTGAAGCTTTCTTT.

The rearrangement joins TRBV10-3 to TRBJ2-7; TRBD1 matches 9 bases. Germline assignment: CDR1 ENHRY and CDR2 SYGVKD. After removal of 0 bases from V and 7 bases from J, the junction contained 7 bases not matched to a gene. The CDR3 runs to 15 residues. The CDR3 loop is CAISESQGQGGEQYF. The CDR3 DNA follows: TGTGCCATCAGTGAGTCACAGGGACAGGGAGGGGAGCAGTACTTC.

The CDR3 is CASSPDGTTPEAFF. The CDR3 DNA is TGTGCCAGCAGCCCCGATGGGACTACCCCTGAAGCTTTCTTT. The chain employs TRBV7-2 and TRBJ1-1; maybe TRBD1 (5 bases). The V and J ends lost 5 bases and 6 bases respectively, with 16 bases between them. The CDR3 consists of 14 residues. Germline CDR1 SGHTA, CDR2 FQGNSA.

CDR3 in DNA: TGTGCCAGCAGTTTATCGGGGAAAGGCACTGAAGCTTTCTTT. As protein: CASSLSGKGTEAFF. The rearrangement links TRBV28 to TRBJ1-1; D unclear. V was clipped by 1 base and J by 4 bases, with 10 bases between them. Germline CDR1 MDHEN, CDR2 SYDVKM. This CDR3 comprises 14 residues.

This clone was seen just once. The chain joins TRBV7-9 to TRBJ2-1; D possibly corresponds to TRBD2 (5 bases). The CDR3 runs to 12 residues. The germline V gene encodes CDR1 SEHNR and CDR2 FQNEAQ (reference sequence). Trimming removed 2 bases from V and 7 bases from J, with 6 bases in between. This CDR3 is CASSLRENEQFF. DNA for the CDR3: TGTGCCAGCAGCTTAAGGGAGAATGAGCAGTTCTTC.

The chain links TRBV6-5 to TRBJ2-1; D not certain. V lost 4 bases, J lost 6 bases, and 13 bases lay in between. In germline, CDR1 is MNHEY, CDR2 SVGAGI. The CDR3 spans 14 residues. For the CDR3, the DNA is TGTGCCAGCAGTTCCCCCCCCCGGGTCAATGAGCAGTTCTTC. It yields the protein CASSSPPRVNEQFF.

The CDR3 loop is CASTYGGTTYGYTF. The CDR3 DNA sequence: TGTGCCAGCACCTACGGGGGGACAACCTATGGCTACACCTTC. The chain links TRBV9 to TRBJ1-2, with D possibly being TRBD1 (6 bases). This CDR3 has 14 amino acids. V shed 6 bases and J shed 4 bases, with 16 bases lying between them. Germline CDR1 and CDR2: SGDLS and YYNGEE.

The chain employs TRBV30 and TRBJ1-5; D remains unclear. The length of the CDR3 is 15 residues. Trimming shortened V by 2 bases and J by 1 base, and 12 bases separated the two germline ends. The V gene's germline CDR1 is GTSNPN and CDR2 SVGIG (reference sequence). The CDR3 nucleotides are TGTGCCTGGAGTACTGGACTAGGAAGCAATCAGCCCCAGCATTTT. Translating gives CAWSTGLGSNQPQHF.

The count of this clone is one. The chain couples TRBV6-5 to TRBJ1-2; possible D gene TRBD1, 6 bases. The length of the CDR3 is 13 residues. V lost 4 bases to trimming and J lost 4 bases, with 10 bases between them. In germline, CDR1 is MNHEY, CDR2 SVGAGI. Here the CDR3 DNA reads TGTGCCAGCAGTTTACAGGGTCTCTATGGCTACACCTTC. It is translated as CASSLQGLYGYTF.

The chain links TRBV27 to TRBJ2-7; TRBD2 agrees at 7 bases. The ends lost 3 bases at V and 6 bases at J; junction bases unmatched: 8. This CDR3 is built from 14 residues. Germline CDR1 MNHEY, CDR2 SMNVEV (reference sequence). CDR3 nucleotide sequence: TGTGCCAGCAGTTTTTCTCGCGGGAGAAGCGAGCAGTACTTC. Residues: CASSFSRGRSEQYF.

This chain connects TRBV4-1 to TRBJ1-4; perhaps TRBD1 as D (6 bases). Germline CDR1 MGHRA, CDR2 YSYEKL. The V gene lost 2 bases and the J gene lost 0 bases, with 16 bases spanning the gap. This CDR3 is 18 amino acids long. The CDR3 nucleotides are TGCGCCAGCAGCCAATCGGGACATCCACAACCAACTAATGAAAAACTGTTTTTT. It translates to CASSQSGHPQPTNEKLFF.

This chain connects TRBV30 to TRBJ2-5; TRBD2 matches 8 bases. CDR3 length: 14 residues. CDR1 and CDR2 (germline): GTSNPN, SVGIG (reference sequence). Germline trimming cut 4 bases from V and 5 bases from J; bases unmatched to any gene: 9. In DNA form, the CDR3 reads TGTGCCTGGAAACCCTTAGCGGGATCTGAGACCCAGTACTTC. Translating it yields CAWKPLAGSETQYF.

V gene TRBV18 combines with J gene TRBJ1-2; D might be TRBD1 (5 bases). This CDR3 spans 13 amino acids. Germline-derived CDR1 and CDR2 are KGHSH and LQKENI. Trimming stripped 2 bases from V and 6 bases from J, with 10 bases between. This chain's CDR3 is CASSPSGSNGYTF. DNA for the CDR3: TGTGCCAGCTCACCATCAGGGTCAAATGGCTACACCTTC.

V is TRBV23-1 and J is TRBJ2-1, with D tentatively TRBD1 (6 bases). TRBV23-1 is an ORF, and what it does is uncertain. V gave up 4 bases and J gave up 4 bases, with 17 bases separating them. The CDR3 consists of 16 residues. CDR3 DNA sequence: TGCGCCAGCAGTCCCTACCACAGGGCTATATACAATGAGCAGTTCTTC. Protein product: CASSPYHRAIYNEQFF.

This clone was seen only once. V gene TRBV5-6 combines with J gene TRBJ2-1; a possible D gene is TRBD1 (7 bases). The CDR3 spans 18 residues. V was trimmed by 4 bases and J by 3 bases, leaving 23 bases between them. Germline CDR1 and CDR2: SGHDT and YYEEEE. DNA for the CDR3: TGTGCCAGCAGCCCATCCCCTATTGGACAGGAGGGCTACAATGAGCAGTTCTTC. It encodes CASSPSPIGQEGYNEQFF.